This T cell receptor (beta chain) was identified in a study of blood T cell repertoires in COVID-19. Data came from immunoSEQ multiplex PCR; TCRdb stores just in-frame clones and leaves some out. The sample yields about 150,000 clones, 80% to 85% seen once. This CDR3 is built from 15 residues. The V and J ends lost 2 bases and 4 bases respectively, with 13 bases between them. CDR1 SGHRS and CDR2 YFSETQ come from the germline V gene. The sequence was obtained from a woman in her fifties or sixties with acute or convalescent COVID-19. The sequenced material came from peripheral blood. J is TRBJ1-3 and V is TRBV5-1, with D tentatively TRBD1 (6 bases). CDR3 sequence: CASSLNTGPGNTIYF. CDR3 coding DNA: TGCGCCAGCAGCTTAAACACAGGGCCCGGAAACACCATATATTTT.